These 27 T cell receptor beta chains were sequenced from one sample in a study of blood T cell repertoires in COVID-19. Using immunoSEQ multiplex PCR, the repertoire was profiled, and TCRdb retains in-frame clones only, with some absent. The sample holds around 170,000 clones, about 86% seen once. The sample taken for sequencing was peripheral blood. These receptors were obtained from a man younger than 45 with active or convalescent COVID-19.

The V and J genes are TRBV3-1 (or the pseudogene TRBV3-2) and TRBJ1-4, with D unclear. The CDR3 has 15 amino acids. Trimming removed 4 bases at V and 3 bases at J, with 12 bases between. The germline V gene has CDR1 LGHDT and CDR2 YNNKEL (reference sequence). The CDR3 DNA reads TGTGCCAGCAGCCTGGGCCCTCTTCCTAATGAAAAACTGTTTTTT. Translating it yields CASSLGPLPNEKLFF.

DNA of the CDR3: TGTGCCAGCAGCGTAGTCGGCGGGCAGAACAAAAACATTCAGTACTTC. Amino acid sequence: CASSVVGGQNKNIQYF. This chain uses TRBV9 with TRBJ2-4; tentatively, D is TRBD2 (5 bases). This CDR3 comprises 16 residues. The V gene lost 0 bases and the J gene lost 3 bases, with 13 bases spanning the gap. Looked up from germline, CDR1 is SGDLS and CDR2 is YYNGEE.

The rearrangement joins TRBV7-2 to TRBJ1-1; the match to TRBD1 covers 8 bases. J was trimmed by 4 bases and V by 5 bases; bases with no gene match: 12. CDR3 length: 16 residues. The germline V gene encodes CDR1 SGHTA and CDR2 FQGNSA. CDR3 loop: CASSQGARRARTEAFF. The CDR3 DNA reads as TGTGCCAGCAGCCAGGGGGCCCGGAGGGCCCGCACTGAAGCTTTCTTT.

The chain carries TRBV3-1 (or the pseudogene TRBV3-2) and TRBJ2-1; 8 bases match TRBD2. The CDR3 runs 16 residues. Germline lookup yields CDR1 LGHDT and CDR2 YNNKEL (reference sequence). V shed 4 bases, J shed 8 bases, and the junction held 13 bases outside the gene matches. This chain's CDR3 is CASSRWTSFKKDEQFF. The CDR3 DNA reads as TGTGCCAGCAGCCGATGGACTAGCTTCAAGAAAGATGAGCAGTTCTTC.

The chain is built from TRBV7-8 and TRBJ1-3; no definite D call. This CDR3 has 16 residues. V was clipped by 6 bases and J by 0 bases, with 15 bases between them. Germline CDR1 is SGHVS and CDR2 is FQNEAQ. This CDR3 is CASRRGILSSGNTIYF. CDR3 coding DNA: TGTGCCAGCAGACGAGGCATCTTGAGCTCTGGAAACACCATATATTTT.

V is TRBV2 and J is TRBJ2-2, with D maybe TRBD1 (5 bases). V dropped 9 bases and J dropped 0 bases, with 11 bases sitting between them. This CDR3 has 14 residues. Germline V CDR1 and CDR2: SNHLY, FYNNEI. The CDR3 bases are TGTGCCAGTATGGCAGGGACGAACACCGGGGAGCTGTTTTTT. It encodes CASMAGTNTGELFF.

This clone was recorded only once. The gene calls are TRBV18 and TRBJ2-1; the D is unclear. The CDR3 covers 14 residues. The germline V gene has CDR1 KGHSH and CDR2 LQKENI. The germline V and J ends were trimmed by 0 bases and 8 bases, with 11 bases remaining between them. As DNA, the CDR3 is TGTGCCAGCTCACCACCGACTTTGATCGATGAGCAGTTCTTC. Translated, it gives CASSPPTLIDEQFF. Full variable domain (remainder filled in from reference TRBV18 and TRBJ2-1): NAGVMQNPRHLVRRRGQEARLRCSPMKGHSHVYWYRQLPEEGLKFMVYLQKENIIDESGMPKERFSAEFPKEGPSILRIQQVVRGDSAAYFCASSPPTLIDEQFFGPGTRLTVL.

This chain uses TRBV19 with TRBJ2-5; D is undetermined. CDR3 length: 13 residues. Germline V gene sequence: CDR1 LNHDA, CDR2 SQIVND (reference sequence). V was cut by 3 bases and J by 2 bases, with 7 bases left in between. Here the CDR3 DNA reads TGTGCCAGTAGTATTTGGCTTCAAGAGACCCAGTACTTC. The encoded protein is CASSIWLQETQYF.

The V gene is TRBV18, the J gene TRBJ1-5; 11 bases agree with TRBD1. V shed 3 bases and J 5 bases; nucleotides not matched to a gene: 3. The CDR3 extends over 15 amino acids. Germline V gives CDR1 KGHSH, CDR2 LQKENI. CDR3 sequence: CASSPDRGHHQPQHF. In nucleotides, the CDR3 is TGTGCCAGCTCACCGGACAGGGGGCATCATCAGCCCCAGCATTTT.

The CDR3 bases are TGTGCCAGCACCGGTAGAGCAGATACGCAGTATTTT. Translating it yields CASTGRADTQYF. The chain couples TRBV6-6 to TRBJ2-3; no reliable D call. Germline CDR1 and CDR2: MNHNY and SVGAGI (reference sequence). The CDR3 has 12 residues. V was trimmed by 7 bases and J by 4 bases, leaving 9 bases between them.

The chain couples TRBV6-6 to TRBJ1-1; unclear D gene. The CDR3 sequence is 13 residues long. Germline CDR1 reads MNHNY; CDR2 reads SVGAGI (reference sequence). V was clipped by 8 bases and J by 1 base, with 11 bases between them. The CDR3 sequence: CASESVGNTEAFF. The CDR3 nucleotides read TGTGCCAGCGAATCCGTCGGGAACACTGAAGCTTTCTTT.

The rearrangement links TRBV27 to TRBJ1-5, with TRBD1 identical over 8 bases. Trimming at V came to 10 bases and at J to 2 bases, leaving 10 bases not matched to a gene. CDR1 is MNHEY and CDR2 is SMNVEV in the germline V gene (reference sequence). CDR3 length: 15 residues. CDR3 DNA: TGTGCCACTACTCCAGGGGGCGCGGGCAATCAGCCCCAGCATTTT. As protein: CATTPGGAGNQPQHF.

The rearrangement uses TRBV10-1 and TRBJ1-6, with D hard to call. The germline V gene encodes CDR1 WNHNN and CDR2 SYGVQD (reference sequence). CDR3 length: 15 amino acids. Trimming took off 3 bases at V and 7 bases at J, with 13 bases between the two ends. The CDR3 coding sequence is TGCGCCAGCAGTGACTCGACCGACTACAATTCACCCCTCCACTTT. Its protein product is CASSDSTDYNSPLHF.

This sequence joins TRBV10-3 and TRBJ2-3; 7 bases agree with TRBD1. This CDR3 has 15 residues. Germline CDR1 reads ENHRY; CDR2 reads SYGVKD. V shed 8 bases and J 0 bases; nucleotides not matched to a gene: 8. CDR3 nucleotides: TGTGCCATCGGGACAGCTGGACCTAGCACAGATACGCAGTATTTT. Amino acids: CAIGTAGPSTDTQYF.

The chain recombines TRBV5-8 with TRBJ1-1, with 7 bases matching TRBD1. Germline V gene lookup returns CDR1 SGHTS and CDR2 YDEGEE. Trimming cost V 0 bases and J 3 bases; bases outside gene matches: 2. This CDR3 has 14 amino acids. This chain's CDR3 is CASSLVDRDTEAFF. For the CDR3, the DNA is TGTGCCAGCAGCTTGGTTGACAGGGACACTGAAGCTTTCTTT.

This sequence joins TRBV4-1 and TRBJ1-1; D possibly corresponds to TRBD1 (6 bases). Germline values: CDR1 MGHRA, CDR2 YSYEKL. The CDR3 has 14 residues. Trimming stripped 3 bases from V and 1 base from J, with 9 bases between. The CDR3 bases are TGCGCCAGCAGCCAGCAGGGGACGAACACTGAAGCTTTCTTT. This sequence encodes CASSQQGTNTEAFF.

CDR3 in DNA: TGCGCCAGCAGCTGGGGGGGACTGTATGAAAAACTGTTTTTT. Translation: CASSWGGLYEKLFF. The chain carries TRBV5-1 and TRBJ1-4, with D possibly TRBD1 on 5 matching bases. Germline CDR1 is SGHRS and CDR2 is YFSETQ. Between the trimmed V and J ends, which lost 3 bases and 6 bases, there was a span of 12 bases. The CDR3 covers 14 residues.

The CDR3 DNA follows: TGTGCCAGTAGTACCGGACAGTCCTACGAGCAGTACTTC. Translation gives CASSTGQSYEQYF. The V gene is TRBV19, the J gene TRBJ2-7, with D possibly TRBD1 on 6 matching bases. Trimming left V 4 bases short and J 1 base short, with 8 bases between. CDR3 length equals 13 residues. CDR1 is LNHDA and CDR2 is SQIVND in the germline V gene (reference sequence).

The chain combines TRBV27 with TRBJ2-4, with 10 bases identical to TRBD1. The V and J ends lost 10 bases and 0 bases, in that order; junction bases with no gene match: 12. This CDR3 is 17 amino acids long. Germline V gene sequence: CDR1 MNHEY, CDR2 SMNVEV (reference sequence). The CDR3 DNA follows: TGTGCCACCCAGCCGGGACAGGGGCGTCTAGCCAAAAACATTCAGTACTTC. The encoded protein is CATQPGQGRLAKNIQYF.

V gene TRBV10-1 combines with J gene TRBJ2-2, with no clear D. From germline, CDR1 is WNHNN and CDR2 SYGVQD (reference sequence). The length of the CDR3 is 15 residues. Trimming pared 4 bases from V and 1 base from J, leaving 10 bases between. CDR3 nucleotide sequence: TGCGCCAGCAGTGTTGTGCCACAGAACACCGGGGAGCTGTTTTTT. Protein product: CASSVVPQNTGELFF.

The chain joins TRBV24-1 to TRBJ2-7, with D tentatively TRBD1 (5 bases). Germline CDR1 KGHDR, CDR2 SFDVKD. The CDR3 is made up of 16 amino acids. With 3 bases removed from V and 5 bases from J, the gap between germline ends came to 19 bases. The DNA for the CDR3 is TGTGCCACCAGTGATCCCCACGGACAAGGAAGCCACGAGCAGTACTTC. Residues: CATSDPHGQGSHEQYF.

The CDR3 DNA is TGCGCCAGCAGCCGCGGGACCATTAACACTGAAGCTTTCTTT. This sequence encodes CASSRGTINTEAFF. The rearrangement joins TRBV4-1 to TRBJ1-1; D perhaps matches TRBD1 (5 bases). Germline V gives CDR1 MGHRA, CDR2 YSYEKL. V was pared by 4 bases and J by 2 bases, with 11 bases between. The CDR3 runs 14 residues.

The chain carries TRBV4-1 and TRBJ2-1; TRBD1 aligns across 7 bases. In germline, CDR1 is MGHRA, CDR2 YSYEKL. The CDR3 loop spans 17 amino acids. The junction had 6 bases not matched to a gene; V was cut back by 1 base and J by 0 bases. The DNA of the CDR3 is TGCGCCAGCAGCCAAGCCCGGGGACAGAGCTCCTACAATGAGCAGTTCTTC. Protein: CASSQARGQSSYNEQFF.

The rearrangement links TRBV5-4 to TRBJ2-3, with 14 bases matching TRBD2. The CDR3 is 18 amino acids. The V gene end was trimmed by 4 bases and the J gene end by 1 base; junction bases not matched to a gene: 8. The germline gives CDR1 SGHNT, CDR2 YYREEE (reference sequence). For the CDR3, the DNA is TGTGCCAGCAGCCCGACTAGCGGGGGGGCCATTCGCACAGATACGCAGTATTTT. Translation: CASSPTSGGAIRTDTQYF.

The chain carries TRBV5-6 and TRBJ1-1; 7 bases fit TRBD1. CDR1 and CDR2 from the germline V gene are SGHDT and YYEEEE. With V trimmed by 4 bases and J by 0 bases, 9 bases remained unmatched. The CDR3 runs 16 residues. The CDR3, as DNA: TGTGCCAGCAGCACCGGGACAGATCTCATGAACACTGAAGCTTTCTTT. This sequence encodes CASSTGTDLMNTEAFF.

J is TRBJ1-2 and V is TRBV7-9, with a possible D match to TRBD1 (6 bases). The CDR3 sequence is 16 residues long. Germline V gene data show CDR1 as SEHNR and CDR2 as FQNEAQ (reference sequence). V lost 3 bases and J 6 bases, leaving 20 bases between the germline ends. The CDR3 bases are TGTGCCAGCAGCTTCTTCCTTTCAGGGGAGAACGATGGCTACACCTTC. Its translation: CASSFFLSGENDGYTF.

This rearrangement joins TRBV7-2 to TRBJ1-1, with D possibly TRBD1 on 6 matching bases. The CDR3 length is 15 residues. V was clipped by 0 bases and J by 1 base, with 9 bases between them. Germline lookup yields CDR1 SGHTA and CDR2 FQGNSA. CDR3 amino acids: CASSLAWTENTEAFF. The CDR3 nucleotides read TGTGCCAGCAGCTTAGCGTGGACAGAGAACACTGAAGCTTTCTTT.